The subject of this entry is one T cell receptor beta chain. No cognate antigen has been identified for it. No quality values exist for individual bases; no much larger clone is one base distant. The data are from a study of blood T cell repertoires in COVID-19 (dated by TCRdb to 2020 to 2022). With regard to the full study: The collaborator samples originated in the United States, Italy and Spain and spanned the acute and convalescent phases of COVID-19. The material from the prospective study consisted of cDNA or gDNA derived from T cells, B-cell-depleted T cells, or PBMCs. Subjects who had been exposed to COVID-19, were actively infected with it, or had recovered from it provided the deeply sampled blood TCRbeta repertoires that made up the dataset. The repertoires were released in a freely available public database intended as a resource for research on the immune response to SARS-CoV-2. Samples came from the ongoing ImmuneRACE study (first 160 participants) plus 1,254 subjects from 6 global collaborators. The sample metadata nearly always contained a de-identified subject ID, COVID-19 status, age in years and sex. HLA class I and class II types, where available, came from metadata supplied by the sample provider rather than from assay-based typing.

The immunoSEQ Assay, a bias-controlled multiplex PCR, was used to amplify TCRbeta CDR3 regions from genomic DNA. Per the authors' processing: Nucleated cell counts per sample were estimated from amplification of reference gene primers within the assay. To quantify the absolute abundance of each unique TCRbeta CDR3 rearrangement, sequence reads were collapsed and filtered. For each sample, productive Simpson clonality was calculated as the square root of Simpson's diversity index across productive rearrangements. Entries here come from immuneACCESS through TCRdb and include only in-frame sequences with V and J called. Some clones fail to appear in such tables; in the studies checked, an unresolved V gene covers under half of the shortfall, and the cause of the remainder is unknown. The V and J calls and clone size are taken from that table; D and trimming were inferred from the DNA. This sample lists about 88,000 clones; 70% to 90% were detected once. In total, the top ten clones hold roughly 15% of the sample.

Whole blood was collected in K2EDTA tubes by collaborating institutions according to the institutions' own protocols. Collaborator samples were shipped for TCRbeta analysis as frozen whole blood, isolated PBMCs, or DNA extracted from either sample type. CDR1 is given as LGHDT and CDR2 as YNNKEL, both from the germline V gene (reference sequence). Its CDR3 holds 16 amino acids, cysteine through phenylalanine. The kept DNA is CDR3 alone, 48 bases in frame from the first base. V loses 1 base at its end and J loses 3 bases; junction bases beyond the gene matches: 5. The research as a whole found: The amount of clinical and demographic metadata varied by source and participant and was provided uncurated.

The sequenced material came from peripheral blood. The TCR was taken from a woman aged 70 to 79 with acute or convalescent COVID-19. The chain is made from TRBV3-1 (or the pseudogene TRBV3-2) and TRBJ1-2, with TRBD1 identical over 10 junction bases. The DNA reads TGTGCCAGCAGCCAAGTGGCCGGGACAGGGGACTATGGCTACACCTTC. This translates into CASSQVAGTGDYGYTF.